This record covers a single T cell receptor beta chain. Its antigen is unknown. Base qualities are not recorded, but no much larger clone differs from it by a single base. TCRbeta CDR3 regions were amplified from genomic DNA by means of the immunoSEQ Assay, a bias-controlled multiplex PCR. As for the authors' bioinformatics: The number of nucleated cells in each sample was estimated by amplification of reference gene primers within the assay. Sequence reads were collapsed and filtered to measure the absolute abundance of every unique TCRbeta CDR3 rearrangement. For each sample, productive Simpson clonality was calculated as the square root of Simpson's diversity index across productive rearrangements. In TCRdb, the immuneACCESS table is reduced to in-frame sequences with V and J assigned. These tables do not hold every clone; where another copy was compared, an unresolved V gene accounts for under half, and the others remain unexplained. Clone size and the V and J calls come from that table; the DNA yielded D and trimming. The sample includes around 220,000 clones, with 87% observed a single time. Of the sample, 1.9% is held by the ten largest clones.

The data were obtained in a study of blood T cell repertoires in COVID-19 (dated by TCRdb to about 2020). Broadly, across the study: Samples from collaborators originated in the United States, Italy and Spain and spanned both the acute and convalescent phases of COVID-19. The dataset comprised deeply sampled blood TCRbeta repertoires from subjects exposed to, actively infected with, or recovered from COVID-19. Where available, HLA class I and class II types were obtained from metadata supplied by the sample provider rather than from assay-based typing. Samples were obtained from the ongoing ImmuneRACE study (first 160 participants) and from 1,000 to 1,500 subjects provided by 6 global collaborators. The material from the prospective study consisted of cDNA or gDNA derived from T cells, B-cell-depleted T cells, or PBMCs. The repertoires were released in a freely available public database intended as a resource for research on the immune response to SARS-CoV-2. Nearly every sample came with metadata listing a de-identified subject ID, COVID-19 status, age in years and sex.

Broader findings and caveats from the paper: How much clinical and demographic metadata was included differed by source and by participant, and the metadata was provided uncurated.

Whole blood was collected in K2EDTA tubes by collaborating institutions according to the institutions' own protocols. For TCRbeta analysis, collaborator samples were shipped as frozen whole blood, as isolated PBMCs, or as DNA extracted from either sample type. The junction shows trimming of 0 bases on V and 0 bases on J, plus 14 bases between the germline ends. The germline V gene supplies CDR1 MGHRA and CDR2 YSYEKL. The CDR3 runs 17 residues from the cysteine to the phenylalanine. CDR3 DNA only is kept here, 51 bases in frame from base 1. The sample comprised peripheral blood. The sequence was collected from a man aged 35 to 55 with active or convalescent COVID-19. The V gene is TRBV4-1 and the J gene is TRBJ2-5; the D gene remains uncertain. The CDR3 reads CASSQDRLETYQETQYF. The DNA sequence reads TGCGCCAGCAGCCAAGATAGGCTAGAAACGTACCAAGAGACCCAGTACTTC.